This T cell receptor (beta chain) was sequenced for a study of cytomegalovirus exposure and HLA in healthy donors. PCR used 60 Vbeta primers and 13 Jbeta primers. Sequencing was performed with immunoSEQ multiplex PCR; in TCRdb, only in-frame clones are kept and a portion is missing. Of some 200,000 clones listed, around 86% are singletons. This clone was seen once. Its target is not known. The study's findings and limits: A later analysis found most CMV-associated TCR beta chains apparently HLA-restricted.

Sequencing input: PBMCs. The TCR originated in a man aged 50-59 years in good health and CMV-seronegative.

The CDR3 DNA sequence: TGTGCCAGCAGCTTAACCCCCGGGGGGGCGACGGTCCTTGAGGAGCAGTTCTTC. Translating it yields CASSLTPGGATVLEEQFF. V usage is TRBV7-3 and J usage is TRBJ2-1; 8 bases are shared with TRBD2. The CDR3 has 18 amino acids. V was clipped by 0 bases and J by 10 bases; unmatched bases: 17. Germline V gene lookup returns CDR1 SGHTA and CDR2 FQGTGA.